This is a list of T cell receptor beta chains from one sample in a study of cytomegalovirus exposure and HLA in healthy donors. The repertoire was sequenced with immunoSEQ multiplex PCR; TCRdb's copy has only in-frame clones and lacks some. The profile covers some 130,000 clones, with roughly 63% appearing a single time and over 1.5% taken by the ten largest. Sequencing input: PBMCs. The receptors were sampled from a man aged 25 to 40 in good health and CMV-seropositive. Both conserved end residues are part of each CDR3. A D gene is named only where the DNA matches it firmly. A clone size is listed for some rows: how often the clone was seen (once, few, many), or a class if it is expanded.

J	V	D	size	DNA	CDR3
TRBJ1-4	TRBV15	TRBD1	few	TGTGCCACCAGCAGAGATCAAACAGGGGGGAATGAAAAACTGTTTTTT	CATSRDQTGGNEKLFF
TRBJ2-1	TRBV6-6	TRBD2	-	TGTGCCAGCAGTTACCTCCTAGCGGGGAACAATGAGCAGTTCTTC	CASSYLLAGNNEQFF
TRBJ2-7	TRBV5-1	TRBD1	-	TGCGCCAGCAGCTTGGTTCAGGGGGCGAGGGTCGAGCAGTACTTC	CASSLVQGARVEQYF
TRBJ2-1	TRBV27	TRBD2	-	TGTGCCAGCAGTTTGAAAAGGACTAGTGTGGGGCATGAGCAGTTCTTC	CASSLKRTSVGHEQFF
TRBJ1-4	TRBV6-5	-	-	TGTGCCAGCAGTTACTCGTTGGGACAAGTTAATGAAAAACTGTTTTTT	CASSYSLGQVNEKLFF
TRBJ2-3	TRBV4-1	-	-	TGCGCCAGCAGCCGATACCTCCAAGCCACAGATACGCAGTATTTT	CASSRYLQATDTQYF
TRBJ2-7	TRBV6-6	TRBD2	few	TGTGCCAGCAGTTACTCGAAAGCGGGAGGGAAAAACGAGCAGTACTTC	CASSYSKAGGKNEQYF
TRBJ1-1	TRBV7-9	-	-	TGTGCCAGCAGCTTGGGTATTGACTCCTACACTGAAGCTTTCTTT	CASSLGIDSYTEAFF
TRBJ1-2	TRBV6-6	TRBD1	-	TGTGCCAGCAGTTACTCCGGGACAGGGGAGCACTATGGCTACACCTTC	CASSYSGTGEHYGYTF
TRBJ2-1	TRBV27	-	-	TGTGCCAGCAGTTTATACCCCTGGCTAGATGATTACAATGAGCAGTTCTTC	CASSLYPWLDDYNEQFF
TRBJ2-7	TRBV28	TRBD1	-	TGTGCCAGCAGCCAAATCGCCGGGACAGGGGGCACTAGTCGATACGAGCAGTACTTC	CASSQIAGTGGTSRYEQYF
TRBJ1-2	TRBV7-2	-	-	TGTGCCAGCAGCCCCTTGGTATGGCCCCAAACTGGCTACACCTTC	CASSPLVWPQTGYTF
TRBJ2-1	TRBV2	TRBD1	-	TGTGCCAGCACTTGGGACAGGGAGAATGAGCAGTTCTTC	CASTWDRENEQFF
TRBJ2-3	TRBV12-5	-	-	TGTGCTAGTGGTTGGACATCCGGGGGAAGGACCGATACGCAGTATTTT	CASGWTSGGRTDTQYF
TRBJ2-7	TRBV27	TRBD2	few	TGTGCCAGCAGTTTTAGCTGGGGAGGGTCCTACGAGCAGTACTTC	CASSFSWGGSYEQYF
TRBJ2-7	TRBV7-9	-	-	TGTGCCAGCGGAGGGAGCTCCTACGAGCAGTACTTC	CASGGSSYEQYF
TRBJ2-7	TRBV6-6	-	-	TGTGCCAGCAGTCTCCTAGGCAAGCAGTACTTC	CASSLLGKQYF
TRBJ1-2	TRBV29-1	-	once	TGCAGCGTTGAAAATCCCGGGAAGCGGACCTTC	CSVENPGKRTF
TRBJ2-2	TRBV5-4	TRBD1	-	TGTGCCAGCAGCTTTACAGGGGGAAACACCGGGGAGCTGTTTTTT	CASSFTGGNTGELFF
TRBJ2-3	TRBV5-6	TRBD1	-	TGTGCCAGCAGCTTCTGGACAGGGGGCACGGATACGCAGTATTTT	CASSFWTGGTDTQYF
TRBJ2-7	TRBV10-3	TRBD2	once	TGTGCCATCAGTCCTAGCGGGAGCTACGAGCAGTACTTC	CAISPSGSYEQYF
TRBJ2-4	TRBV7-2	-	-	TGTGCCAGCAGCTTAGCGGGGGCGGGTATTCAGTACTTC	CASSLAGAGIQYF
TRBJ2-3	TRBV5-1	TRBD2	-	TGCGCCAGCAGCTCCGCTCCCGGGACTAGCGTCGCCTCGGATACGCAGTATTTT	CASSSAPGTSVASDTQYF
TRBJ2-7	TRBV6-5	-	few	TGTGCCAGCAGTTACGGCGGGGCGTCCAACGAGCAGTACTTC	CASSYGGASNEQYF
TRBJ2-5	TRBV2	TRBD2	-	TGTGCCAGCAGTGGTGTAGCGGGTGCCCAAGAGACCCAGTACTTC	CASSGVAGAQETQYF
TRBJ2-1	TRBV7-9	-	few	TGTGCCAGCAGCTTCCAATCAGTCAATGAGCAGTTCTTC	CASSFQSVNEQFF
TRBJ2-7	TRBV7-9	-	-	TGTGCCAGCAGCTATAAGACAGTCCCCTACGAGCAGTACTTC	CASSYKTVPYEQYF
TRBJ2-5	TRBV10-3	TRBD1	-	TGTGCCATCAGTGCAACGACAGGGGTGGAGACCCAGTACTTC	CAISATTGVETQYF
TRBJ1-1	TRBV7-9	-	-	TGTGCCAGCAGCTTACTCTACACAGAGAACACTGAAGCTTTCTTT	CASSLLYTENTEAFF